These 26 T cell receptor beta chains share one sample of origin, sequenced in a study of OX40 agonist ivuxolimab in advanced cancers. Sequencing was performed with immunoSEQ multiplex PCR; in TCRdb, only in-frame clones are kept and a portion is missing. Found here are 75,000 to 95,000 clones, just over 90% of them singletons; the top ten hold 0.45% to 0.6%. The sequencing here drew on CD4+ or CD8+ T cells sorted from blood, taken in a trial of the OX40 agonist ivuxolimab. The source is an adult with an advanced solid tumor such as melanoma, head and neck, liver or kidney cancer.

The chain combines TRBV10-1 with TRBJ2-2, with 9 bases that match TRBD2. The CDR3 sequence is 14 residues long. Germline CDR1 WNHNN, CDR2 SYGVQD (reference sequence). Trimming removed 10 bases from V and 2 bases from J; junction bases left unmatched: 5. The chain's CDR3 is CATASGDNTGELFF. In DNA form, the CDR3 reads TGCGCCACCGCTAGCGGGGATAACACCGGGGAGCTGTTTTTT.

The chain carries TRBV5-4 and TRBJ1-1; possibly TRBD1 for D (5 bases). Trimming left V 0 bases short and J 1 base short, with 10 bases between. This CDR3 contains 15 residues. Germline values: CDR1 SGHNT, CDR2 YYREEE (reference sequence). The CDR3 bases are TGTGCCAGCAGCTTGGCCGGAGGACAGAACACTGAAGCTTTCTTT. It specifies CASSLAGGQNTEAFF.

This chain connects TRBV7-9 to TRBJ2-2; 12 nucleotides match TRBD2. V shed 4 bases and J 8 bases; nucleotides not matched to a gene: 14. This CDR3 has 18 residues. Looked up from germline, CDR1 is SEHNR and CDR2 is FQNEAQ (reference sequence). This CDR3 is CASSSQILAGGRGGELFF. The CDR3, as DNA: TGTGCCAGCAGCTCCCAGATTCTAGCGGGAGGGCGTGGAGGGGAGCTGTTTTTT. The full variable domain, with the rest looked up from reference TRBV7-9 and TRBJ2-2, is DTGVSQNPRHKITKRGQNVTFRCDPISEHNRLYWYRQTLGQGPEFLTYFQNEAQLEKSRLLSDRFSAERPKGSFSTLEIQRTEQGDSAMYLCASSSQILAGGRGGELFFGEGSRLTVL.

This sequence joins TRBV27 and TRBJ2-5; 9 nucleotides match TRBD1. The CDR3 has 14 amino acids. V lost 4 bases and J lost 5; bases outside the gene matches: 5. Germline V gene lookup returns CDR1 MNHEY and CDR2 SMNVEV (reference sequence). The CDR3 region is CASSSRQGGETQYF. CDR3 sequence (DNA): TGTGCCAGCAGTTCCCGACAGGGGGGGGAGACCCAGTACTTC.

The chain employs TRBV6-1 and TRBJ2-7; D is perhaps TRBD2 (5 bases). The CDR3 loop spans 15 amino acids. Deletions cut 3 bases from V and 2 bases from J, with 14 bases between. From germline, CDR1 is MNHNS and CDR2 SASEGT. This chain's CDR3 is CASSEDPGSAYEQYF. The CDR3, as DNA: TGTGCCAGCAGTGAGGATCCGGGGTCGGCCTACGAGCAGTACTTC.

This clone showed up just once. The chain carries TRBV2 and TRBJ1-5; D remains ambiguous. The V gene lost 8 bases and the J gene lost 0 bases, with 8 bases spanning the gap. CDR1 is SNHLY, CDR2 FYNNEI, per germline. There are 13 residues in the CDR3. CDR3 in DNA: TGTGCCAGCGGGAGTTATAGCAATCAGCCCCAGCATTTT. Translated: CASGSYSNQPQHF.

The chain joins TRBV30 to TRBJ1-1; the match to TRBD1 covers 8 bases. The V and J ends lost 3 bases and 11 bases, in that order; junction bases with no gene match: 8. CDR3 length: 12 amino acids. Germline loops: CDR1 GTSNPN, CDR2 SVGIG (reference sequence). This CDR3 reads CAWSPQGGGAFF. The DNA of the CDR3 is TGTGCCTGGAGCCCACAGGGGGGGGGCGCTTTCTTT.

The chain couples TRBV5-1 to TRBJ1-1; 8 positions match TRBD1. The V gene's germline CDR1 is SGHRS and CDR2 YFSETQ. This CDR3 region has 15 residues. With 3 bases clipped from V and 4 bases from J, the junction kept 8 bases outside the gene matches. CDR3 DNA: TGCGCCAGCAGCTCGACAGGGGTTTCGGGCACTGAAGCTTTCTTT. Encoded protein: CASSSTGVSGTEAFF.

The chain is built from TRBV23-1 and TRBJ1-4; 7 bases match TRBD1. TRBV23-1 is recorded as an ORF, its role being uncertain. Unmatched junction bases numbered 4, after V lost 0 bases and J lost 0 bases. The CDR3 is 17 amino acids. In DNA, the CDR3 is TGCGCCAGCAGTCAATCGGACAGGACTGCAACTAATGAAAAACTGTTTTTT. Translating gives CASSQSDRTATNEKLFF.

The CDR3 sequence: CASSSRLTGEYGYTF. The CDR3 DNA reads TGTGCCAGCAGTTCCCGTTTGACAGGGGAGTATGGCTACACCTTC. The V and J genes are TRBV27 and TRBJ1-2, with 8 nucleotides matching TRBD1. This CDR3 spans 15 amino acids. Trimming cost V 4 bases and J 5 bases; bases outside gene matches: 9. CDR1 MNHEY and CDR2 SMNVEV come from the germline V gene (reference sequence).

The CDR3 DNA reads as TGTGCCAGCAGTTACTCGTTGGGAGAGCAGTACTTC. Its translation: CASSYSLGEQYF. The chain is built from TRBV6-6 and TRBJ2-7; D is ambiguous. Germline-derived CDR1 and CDR2 are MNHNY and SVGAGI (reference sequence). The CDR3 has 12 amino acids. Trimming took off 0 bases at V and 7 bases at J, with 7 bases between the two ends.

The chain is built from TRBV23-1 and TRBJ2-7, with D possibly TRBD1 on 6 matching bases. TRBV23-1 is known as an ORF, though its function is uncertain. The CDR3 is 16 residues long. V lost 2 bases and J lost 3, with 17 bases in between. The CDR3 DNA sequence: TGCGCCAGCAGTCAAGGGGTGCCAGGGGAGTTCTACGAGCAGTACTTC. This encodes CASSQGVPGEFYEQYF.

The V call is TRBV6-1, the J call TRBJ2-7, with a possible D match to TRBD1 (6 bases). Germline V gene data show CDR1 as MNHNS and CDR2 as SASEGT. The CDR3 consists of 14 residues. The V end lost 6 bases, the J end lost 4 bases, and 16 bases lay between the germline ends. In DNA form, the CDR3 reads TGTGCCAGCAGGGACCCGGGGACACGGTACGAGCAGTACTTC. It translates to CASRDPGTRYEQYF.

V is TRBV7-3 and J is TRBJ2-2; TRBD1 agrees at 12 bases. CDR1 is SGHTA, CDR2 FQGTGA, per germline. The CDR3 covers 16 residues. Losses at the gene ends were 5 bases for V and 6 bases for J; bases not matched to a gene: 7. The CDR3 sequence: CASSRDRGQFSGELFF. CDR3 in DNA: TGTGCCAGCAGCCGGGACAGGGGGCAGTTTTCCGGGGAGCTGTTTTTT.

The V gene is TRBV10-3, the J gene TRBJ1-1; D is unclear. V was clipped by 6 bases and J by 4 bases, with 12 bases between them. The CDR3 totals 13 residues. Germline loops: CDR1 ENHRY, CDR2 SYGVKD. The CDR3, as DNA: TGTGCCATCAGCCAAAAGGGAGGCACTGAAGCTTTCTTT. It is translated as CAISQKGGTEAFF.

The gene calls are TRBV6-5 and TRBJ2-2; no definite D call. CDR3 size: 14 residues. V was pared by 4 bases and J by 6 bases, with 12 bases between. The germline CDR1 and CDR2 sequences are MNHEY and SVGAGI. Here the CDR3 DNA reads TGTGCCAGCAGTTTCGACTTCTACTCCGGGGAGCTGTTTTTT. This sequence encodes CASSFDFYSGELFF.

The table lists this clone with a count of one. The CDR3 loop reads CASFPGQGPGAVIYEQYF. DNA for the CDR3: TGTGCCAGCTTCCCGGGACAGGGGCCCGGGGCGGTGATCTACGAGCAGTACTTC. The V gene is TRBV28, the J gene TRBJ2-7, with 10 bases identical to TRBD1. The length of the CDR3 is 18 residues. V lost 8 bases and J lost 3; bases outside the gene matches: 19. Per germline, CDR1 MDHEN and CDR2 SYDVKM.

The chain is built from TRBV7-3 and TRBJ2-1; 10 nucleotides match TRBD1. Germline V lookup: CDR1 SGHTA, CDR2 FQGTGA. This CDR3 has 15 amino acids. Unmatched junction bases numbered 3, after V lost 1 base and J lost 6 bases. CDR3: CASSLSGQGVNEQFF. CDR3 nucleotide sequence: TGTGCCAGCAGCTTAAGTGGACAGGGGGTCAATGAGCAGTTCTTC.

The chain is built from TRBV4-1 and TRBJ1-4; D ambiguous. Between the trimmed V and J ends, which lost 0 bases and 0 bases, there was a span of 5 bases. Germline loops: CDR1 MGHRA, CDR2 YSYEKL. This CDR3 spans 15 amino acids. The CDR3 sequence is CASSQDPATNEKLFF. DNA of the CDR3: TGCGCCAGCAGCCAAGATCCAGCAACTAATGAAAAACTGTTTTTT.

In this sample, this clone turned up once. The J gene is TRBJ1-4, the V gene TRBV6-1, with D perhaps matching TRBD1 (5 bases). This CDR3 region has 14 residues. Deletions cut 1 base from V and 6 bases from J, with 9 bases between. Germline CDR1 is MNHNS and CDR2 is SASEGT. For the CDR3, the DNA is TGTGCCAGCAGTGAAGGGGGGGTTGATGAAAAACTGTTTTTT. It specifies CASSEGGVDEKLFF.

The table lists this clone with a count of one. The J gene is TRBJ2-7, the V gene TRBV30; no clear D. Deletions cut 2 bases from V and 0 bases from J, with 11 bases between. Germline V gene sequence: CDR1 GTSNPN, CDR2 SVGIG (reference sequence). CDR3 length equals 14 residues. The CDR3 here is CAWSKAESSYEQYF. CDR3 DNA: TGTGCCTGGAGTAAGGCAGAGAGCTCCTACGAGCAGTACTTC.

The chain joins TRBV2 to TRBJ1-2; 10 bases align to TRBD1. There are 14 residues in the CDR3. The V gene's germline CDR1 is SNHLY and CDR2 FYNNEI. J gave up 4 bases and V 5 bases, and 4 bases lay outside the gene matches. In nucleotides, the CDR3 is TGTGCCAGCAGTCTGGGACAGGGGATCTATGGCTACACCTTC. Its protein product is CASSLGQGIYGYTF.

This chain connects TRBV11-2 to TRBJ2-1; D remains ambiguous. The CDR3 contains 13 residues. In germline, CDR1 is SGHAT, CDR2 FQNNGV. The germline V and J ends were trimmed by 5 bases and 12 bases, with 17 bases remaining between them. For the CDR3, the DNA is TGTGCCAGCAGCCCGCCGTCTCGCGAAGGGCAGTTCTTC. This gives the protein CASSPPSREGQFF.

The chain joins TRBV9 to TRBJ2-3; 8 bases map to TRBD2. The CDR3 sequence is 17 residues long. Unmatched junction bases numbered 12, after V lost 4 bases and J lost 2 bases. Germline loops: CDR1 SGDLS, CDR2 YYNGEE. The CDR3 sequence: CASSPLGAGVSTDTQYF. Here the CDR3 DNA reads TGTGCCAGCAGCCCTTTGGGAGCGGGGGTCTCCACAGATACGCAGTATTTT.

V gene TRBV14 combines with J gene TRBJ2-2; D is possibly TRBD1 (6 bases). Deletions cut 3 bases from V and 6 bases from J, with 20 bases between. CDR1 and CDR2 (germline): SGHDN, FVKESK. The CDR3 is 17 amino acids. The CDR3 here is CASSQVTQGIGAGELFF. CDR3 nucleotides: TGTGCCAGCAGCCAGGTAACTCAGGGGATTGGGGCCGGGGAGCTGTTTTTT.

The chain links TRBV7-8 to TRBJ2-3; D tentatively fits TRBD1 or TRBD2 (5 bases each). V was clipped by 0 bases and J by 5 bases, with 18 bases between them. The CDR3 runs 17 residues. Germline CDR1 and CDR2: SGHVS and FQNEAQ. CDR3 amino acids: CASSLASSGRGGDTQYF. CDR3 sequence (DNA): TGTGCCAGCAGCTTAGCCTCGTCGGGGCGTGGGGGAGATACGCAGTATTTT.